This TCR beta chain is from a study of neurological immune-mediated disorders (dated by TCRdb to about 2019). Concerning the study at large: Among the approximately 35 multiple sclerosis patients, relapsing-remitting MS accounted for approximately 31 and secondary progressive MS accounted for 3. The cohort comprised roughly 70 subjects: some 15 HAM/TSP patients, roughly 34 multiple sclerosis patients and about 20 healthy controls. Longitudinal samples, technical triplicates and paired sorted CD4+ and CD8+ T-cell subsets, alongside PBMC samples, were included among the approximately 110 TCR-beta libraries. Using UMI-based sequencing, the study compared peripheral blood TCR-beta repertoires from patients with HTLV-I-associated myelopathy (HAM/TSP), patients with multiple sclerosis, and healthy controls.

This clonotype was found many times. Its antigen is unknown. No base qualities exist here, and no much larger clone lies one base off it. Unsorted PBMC libraries were generated from 2 million PBMCs stored in RNAlater at -80 °C until RNA extraction. Multiple sclerosis patients were enrolled in a US clinical protocol under which disease progression was evaluated by magnetic resonance imaging. PBMCs were separated from peripheral blood using Ficoll-Hypaque density gradient centrifugation and then cryopreserved in liquid nitrogen. cDNA was synthesized by template-switch 5'RACE using a primer with a 10-nucleotide random unique molecular identifier that tagged each TCR transcript. Every sequencing run yielded over 190 million TCR-beta sequences covering 15-18 subjects. The RNeasy kit was used for extraction of total RNA. The KAPA Real-time Library Amplification kit was used to amplify TCR-beta VDJ regions with primers for the TCR constant region and the 5'RACE anchor. Sample indexes and Illumina adaptors were added in a first PCR, after which library yield was increased in a second PCR. After Ampure bead purification, the TCR product of roughly 650 bp was size-selected on a 2% E-gel SizeSelection system. Before pooling, library quality was checked on a Bioanalyzer, concentration was measured with Qubit, and libraries were quantified with the Kapa Library Quantification kit. Paired-end 2 x 150 bp sequencing of the libraries was performed on an Illumina HiSeq 2500. To increase sequence diversity, about 25-31% phiX was spiked into each library pool. In the authors' own workflow: The quality-filtered reads were processed with the UMI-based MiGEC pipeline, whose error correction step removed more than 85% of the raw TCR sequences. IMGT germline references were used for alignment of VDJ genes, and clonotypes were defined by a unique CDR3 amino acid sequence together with V-J genes. Clonal expansion, Shannon diversity and CDR3 relatedness were evaluated with VDJtools (CalcPairwiseDistances, ClusterSamples), while phylogenetic trees were built in CLCbio workbench. Using coefficient-of-variation modelling across technical triplicates, the study counted a clone as expanded if it had at least 8 unique UMIs. TCRdb redid the processing of the public reads, applying fastp at Q25 and MiXCR, and retained in-frame beta chains. Entries that share a CDR3 protein sequence are merged under the most common genes and DNA. The V and J calls follow TCRdb's processing rather than the paper's. The sample table lists about 66,000 distinct CDR3 sequences, around 3.9% of them with a count of one. 1.3% of the sample comes from the top ten.

Study-wide conclusions, independent of this receptor: TCR clonal expansion was greatest in HAM/TSP patients and smallest in MS patients, who ranked below even healthy controls. No association of the MS cluster with clinical or MRI features was observed, and the need for larger cohorts was stated by the authors. Repertoires from 18 of 34 MS patients were grouped by phylogenetic analysis into a cluster of related CDR3 sequences, suggesting a possible repertoire-level signature. Across subjects, expanded clones never shared an identical CDR3 amino acid sequence, which suggests that the TCR-beta repertoires in every group were private.

The receptor comes from a man younger than 40 with multiple sclerosis. The sequenced material came from PBMCs.

The CDR3 in this case is CASSLGVGPNEKLFF. The bases read TGTGCCAGCAGCTTAGGGGTCGGGCCAAATGAAAAACTGTTTTTT. The chain is encoded by TRBV7-8 joined to TRBJ1-4; no D segment can be confidently identified. CDR1 and CDR2 are drawn from the germline V gene: SGHVS, FQNEAQ. Taken from cysteine to phenylalanine, the CDR3 has 15 residues. CDR3 DNA is the only sequence kept; it has 45 bases, read in frame from the first base. V is reduced by 1 base and J by 5 bases, leaving a spacing of 11 bases between them.